This is a list of T cell receptor beta chains from one sample in a study of beta chain features in type 1 diabetes. Produced via immunoSEQ multiplex PCR; TCRdb's table is partial and in-frame only. Of about 130,000 clones listed, 7% to 10% are singletons. Sequencing input: central memory CD4+ T cells from blood. These receptors originate from a man between 18 and 35 years old in good health. CDR3s include the opening cysteine and the closing phenylalanine or tryptophan. The D gene is left open where the match is weak. Clone size is shown for a subset of rows, as once, few, many or a class of expanded clone.

cdr3_nt | cdr3_aa | j_call | clone_size | d_call | v_call
TGTGCCTGGGGGAGGCGCGGTGAGCAGTTCTTC | CAWGRRGEQFF | TRBJ2-1 | NA | NA | TRBV30
TGTGCCAGCAGTGAAAGGGGACAGATCTATGGCTACACCTTC | CASSERGQIYGYTF | TRBJ1-2 | NA | TRBD1 | TRBV6-1
TGTGCCAGTAGTGGGGCCGGGACTAGCGGGGGGTGGCCCTACAATGAGCAGTTCTTC | CASSGAGTSGGWPYNEQFF | TRBJ2-1 | few | TRBD2 | TRBV19
TGCGCCAGCAGTGATCGTCTAGCGGGGGTGGAGACCCAGTACTTC | CASSDRLAGVETQYF | TRBJ2-5 | few | TRBD2 | TRBV10-1
TGTGCCAGCAGCTTGTCTAGCGGGAGGCGAGATACGCAGTATTTT | CASSLSSGRRDTQYF | TRBJ2-3 | NA | TRBD2 | TRBV11-3
TGTGCCAGCAGCCCGGTGACAGGGGATACGCAGTATTTT | CASSPVTGDTQYF | TRBJ2-3 | NA | TRBD1 | TRBV7-3
TGTGCCAGCAGCCAAGGACTAGCGGGGGGGAAATACGAGCAGTACTTC | CASSQGLAGGKYEQYF | TRBJ2-7 | few | TRBD2 | TRBV4-2
TGTGCCAGCAGCCAAGCGGGGAACAGGGGAATCGCCTACGAGCAGTACTTC | CASSQAGNRGIAYEQYF | TRBJ2-7 | NA | TRBD1 | TRBV4-2
TGTGCCAGCAGCTACCGGGACAGGGGCACAGATACGCAGTATTTT | CASSYRDRGTDTQYF | TRBJ2-3 | few | TRBD1 | TRBV5-6
TGTGCCAGCTATCTCCGGGCAGGCGGGGCCCAAGAGACCCAGTACTTC | CASYLRAGGAQETQYF | TRBJ2-5 | few | NA | TRBV28
TGCAGCGTTGGTCTAGCGGGCTTGAGCTCCTACAATGAGCAGTTCTTC | CSVGLAGLSSYNEQFF | TRBJ2-1 | NA | TRBD2 | TRBV29-1
TGTGCCAGCAGTTACATGGGAGAGGCCTACGAGCAGTACTTC | CASSYMGEAYEQYF | TRBJ2-7 | NA | NA | TRBV6-5
TGTGCCAGTAGCGAACAGGAATTAGCCAAAAACATTCAGTACTTC | CASSEQELAKNIQYF | TRBJ2-4 | NA | NA | TRBV19
TGCAGTGCTTGGGTGGAGGAGCAGTACTTC | CSAWVEEQYF | TRBJ2-7 | NA | NA | TRBV20-1
TGTGCCAGCTCATTTAGCGGGGGAGCAGATACGCAGTATTTT | CASSFSGGADTQYF | TRBJ2-3 | NA | TRBD2 | TRBV7-3
TGCAGCGTTGTGGGGGCAGGGGAGCAGTTCTTC | CSVVGAGEQFF | TRBJ2-1 | few | NA | TRBV29-1
TGTGCCAGCAGTCAGGACAGCACCTATGGCTACACCTTC | CASSQDSTYGYTF | TRBJ1-2 | NA | NA | TRBV2
TGTGCCAGCAGCCGAGGACCGGGACACGGGTACAATGAGCAGTTCTTC | CASSRGPGHGYNEQFF | TRBJ2-1 | NA | NA | TRBV5-8
TGTGCCAGCAGGGAGACCAGTGAAAAACTGTTTTTT | CASRETSEKLFF | TRBJ1-4 | few | NA | TRBV2
TGCGCCAGCAGCCAAGACACACAGGGAATCGAGCAGTACTTC | CASSQDTQGIEQYF | TRBJ2-7 | many | NA | TRBV4-1
TGTGCCAGCAGCTTAGGGTCCGAGGGAGAAACCCAGTACTTC | CASSLGSEGETQYF | TRBJ2-5 | few | NA | TRBV11-3
TGTGCCAGCACCAACCGGGGCACAGATACGCAGTATTTT | CASTNRGTDTQYF | TRBJ2-3 | few | NA | TRBV28
TGTGCCAGTAGTACACCGGGACAGGGGCGCGGTACGCAGTATTTT | CASSTPGQGRGTQYF | TRBJ2-3 | NA | TRBD1 | TRBV19
TGTGCCATCAGTGAGCTAGCGGGGCACAATGAGCAGTTCTTC | CAISELAGHNEQFF | TRBJ2-1 | few | TRBD2 | TRBV10-3
TGTGCCAGCAGCTTGACAGCAAATGAAAAACTGTTTTTT | CASSLTANEKLFF | TRBJ1-4 | few | NA | TRBV7-3
TGTGCCAGCAGTTACTCGAGTATCCCTGAGCAGTTCTTC | CASSYSSIPEQFF | TRBJ2-1 | NA | NA | TRBV6-6
TGCGCCAGCAGCCCGGGACAGTTGGGAGTTCACATCGGGGAGCTTTTTTTT | CASSPGQLGVHIGELFF | TRBJ2-2 | NA | TRBD1 | TRBV5-1
TGTGCCAGCAGCTTAGATCCCACTAGGCATTACCAGTACTTC | CASSLDPTRHYQYF | TRBJ2-5 | few | NA | TRBV11-2
TGTGCCAGGCAGGGGGCTGTTTCCGACGAGCAGTACTTC | CARQGAVSDEQYF | TRBJ2-7 | NA | TRBD1 | TRBV2
TGTGCCAGCAGCCTCGACAGGGGATCCTACGAGCAGTACTTC | CASSLDRGSYEQYF | TRBJ2-7 | NA | TRBD1 | TRBV7-6
TGCGCCAGCAGCTCTTCCCTAGGAGGGGCGGGTAGGGAAAAACTGTTTTTT | CASSSSLGGAGREKLFF | TRBJ1-4 | NA | NA | TRBV5-1
TGTGCCAGCAGTAGCGGGGGATCACACACAGATACGCAGTATTTT | CASSSGGSHTDTQYF | TRBJ2-3 | few | TRBD2 | TRBV6-6
TGTGCCAGCAGCAACAACAGGGTAGCCTACGAGCAGTACTTC | CASSNNRVAYEQYF | TRBJ2-7 | few | NA | TRBV7-2
TGTGCCAGCTCATCGACGACAGACTCCTACAATGAGCAGTTCTTC | CASSSTTDSYNEQFF | TRBJ2-1 | NA | NA | TRBV18
TGTGCCAGCAGGGAGGGCCCCGGGAATGAGCAGTTCTTC | CASREGPGNEQFF | TRBJ2-1 | few | NA | TRBV6-5
TGTGCCAGCAGACCTGTACGGGGTGGGCGGTCACCCCTCCACTTT | CASRPVRGGRSPLHF | TRBJ1-6 | NA | NA | TRBV6-5
TGTGCCAGCAGTCTTCGGGACAGGGGAAACACTGAAGCTTTCTTT | CASSLRDRGNTEAFF | TRBJ1-1 | few | TRBD1 | TRBV2
TGCGCCAGCAGGGGAAGCGGGGGGCTTAACAATGAGCAGTTCTTC | CASRGSGGLNNEQFF | TRBJ2-1 | NA | TRBD2 | TRBV5-1
TGTGCCAGCAGTTACTCCGGGGGGCAAGATACGCAGTATTTT | CASSYSGGQDTQYF | TRBJ2-3 | NA | NA | TRBV6-6
TGCAGCGTTGTGGCAGTCAACAATGAGCAGTTCTTC | CSVVAVNNEQFF | TRBJ2-1 | many | NA | TRBV29-1
TGTGCCAGCAGTTCAGGACTAGCGGTATCAGGCTACGAGCAGTACTTC | CASSSGLAVSGYEQYF | TRBJ2-7 | few | TRBD2 | TRBV6-6
TGTGCCAGCAGATTAGGACAGGGAGATTCTGGAAACACCATATATTTT | CASRLGQGDSGNTIYF | TRBJ1-3 | few | TRBD1 | TRBV7-2
TGTGCCAGCAGTACTGTGGGGACAGCCTACGAGCAGTACTTC | CASSTVGTAYEQYF | TRBJ2-7 | few | TRBD1 | TRBV28
TGTGCCAGCAGCTCCCCCCGGCGGGGCTCATGGGACAATGAGCAGTTCTTC | CASSSPRRGSWDNEQFF | TRBJ2-1 | few | NA | TRBV5-6
TGTGCCTCGGAGGTTTCCTATAATTCACCCCTCCACTTT | CASEVSYNSPLHF | TRBJ1-6 | NA | NA | TRBV30
TGCGCCAGCAGCCCGGACAGTCTCGACTATGGCTACACCTTC | CASSPDSLDYGYTF | TRBJ1-2 | NA | NA | TRBV5-1
TGTGCCAGCAGTGCGGGGCGGGGGGGCGTGTACGAGCAGTACTTC | CASSAGRGGVYEQYF | TRBJ2-7 | NA | TRBD2 | TRBV2
TGTGCCAGCAGTCGGGGAAGGACTGAAGCTTTCTTT | CASSRGRTEAFF | TRBJ1-1 | NA | NA | TRBV11-2
TGTGCCAGCAGGGACAGGCCGAACACTGAAGCTTTCTTT | CASRDRPNTEAFF | TRBJ1-1 | NA | TRBD1 | TRBV6-5
TGTGCCAGCAACCTTGCCAGGGATGTTGGCTACACCTTC | CASNLARDVGYTF | TRBJ1-2 | many | NA | TRBV2
TGCGCCAGCAGCCAATATACCGGGACTAGCGGCTACGAGCAGTACTTC | CASSQYTGTSGYEQYF | TRBJ2-7 | NA | TRBD2 | TRBV4-1
TGTGCCAGCAGTGACGCGGCGGCCGTCACCTTC | CASSDAAAVTF | TRBJ1-2 | NA | NA | TRBV2
TGCAGCGTTGGCCCCGCCAGTCAAGAGACCCAGTACTTC | CSVGPASQETQYF | TRBJ2-5 | NA | NA | TRBV29-1
TGCGCCAGCAGTGAGATTGAGGGCCCTGGGCAGCCCCAGCATTTT | CASSEIEGPGQPQHF | TRBJ1-5 | NA | NA | TRBV10-2
TGTGCCAGTAGTATCCGAGAGTTCGCCGGGGAGCTGTTTTTT | CASSIREFAGELFF | TRBJ2-2 | few | NA | TRBV19
TGTGCCAGGAGACTAGCGGGGGGGGGCACAGATACGCAGTATTTT | CARRLAGGGTDTQYF | TRBJ2-3 | few | TRBD2 | TRBV6-6
TGCGCCAGCAGCTTGGGGTCAGGGGGCGACGAGCAGTACTTC | CASSLGSGGDEQYF | TRBJ2-7 | few | TRBD1 | TRBV5-1
TGTGCCAGCAACCCAGGGTGGGGAGGGTCCAATGAGCAGTTCTTC | CASNPGWGGSNEQFF | TRBJ2-1 | NA | TRBD2 | TRBV28
TGCAGCGTTGCCTTTGGGCCGAGCTCCTACAATGAGCAGTTCTTC | CSVAFGPSSYNEQFF | TRBJ2-1 | few | NA | TRBV29-1